This T cell receptor (beta chain) emerged from a study of T cell responses to AZD1222 COVID-19 vaccine. As for the study in general: Recipients boosted at about 4 weeks or about 12 weeks are pooled.

About this clone: The antigen remains undetermined.

Study outcomes and limitations: Receipt of two AZD1222 doses was followed by a rise in Spike-specific TCR breadth and depth. Baseline antibody screening turned up just six seropositive AZD1222 recipients.

Measured with immunoSEQ multiplex PCR; TCRdb has only the in-frame clones, and not every one. This sample carries more than 85,000 clones, about four fifths of them seen once, and the ten largest clones take approximately 5%. CDR1 is SQVTM, CDR2 ANQGSEA, per germline. V shed 6 bases and J 4 bases; nucleotides not matched to a gene: 10. CDR3 length: 14 residues. The sample was peripheral blood, taken on day 0 of AZD1222 vaccination. J is TRBJ1-1 and V is TRBV29-1; 8 bases map to TRBD1. The sequence came from an adult in good health. CDR3 sequence: CSVKYSGGLTEAFF. CDR3 sequence (DNA): TGCAGCGTGAAATACTCAGGGGGCCTCACTGAAGCTTTCTTT.